The next 22 T cell receptor beta chains were all read from a single sample in a study of T-cell memory formation after mild COVID-19. TCRdb reanalysed the 5' RACE reads using MiXCR and keeps one entry per CDR3 protein. This table has fewer than 350,000 distinct CDR3 sequences, 14% appearing once. The sequenced sample was PBMCs or a T cell subset sorted from them (not recorded which). Receptors originate from a man aged 18 to 30 who had mild COVID-19 (a few samples of this study predate the infection). Cell type and time point are not known.

This chain uses TRBV15 with TRBJ2-1, with a possible D match to TRBD1 (7 bases). Trimming left V 5 bases short and J 7 bases short, with 18 bases between. From germline, CDR1 is LNHNV and CDR2 YYDKDF (reference sequence). The CDR3 extends over 15 amino acids. Here the CDR3 DNA reads TGTGCCACCAGCCCTACCACTGCAGGGGGGAATGAGCAGTTCTTC. Amino acids: CATSPTTAGGNEQFF. The full variable domain, with the rest looked up from reference TRBV15 and TRBJ2-1, is DAMVIQNPRYQVTQFGKPVTLSCSQTLNHNVMYWYQQKSSQAPKLLFHYYDKDFNNEADTPDNFQSRRPNTSFCFLDIRSPGLGDTAMYLCATSPTTAGGNEQFFGPGTRLTVL.

This clonotype was seen more than once but under ten times. J is TRBJ1-1 and V is TRBV5-1, with D hard to call. The CDR3 extends over 13 amino acids. The germline V gene has CDR1 SGHRS and CDR2 YFSETQ. V shed 4 bases and J shed 3 bases, with 10 bases lying between them. CDR3 amino acids: CASSPASDTEAFF. Here the CDR3 DNA reads TGCGCCAGCAGCCCTGCGTCGGACACTGAAGCTTTCTTT.

J is TRBJ2-7 and V is TRBV7-2; possible D gene TRBD1, 6 bases. The V end was cut by 0 bases, the J end by 3 bases, with 9 bases between. Germline V gene data show CDR1 as SGHTA and CDR2 as FQGNSA. This CDR3 is built from 14 residues. The CDR3 region is CASSLATGNYEQYF. The CDR3 bases are TGTGCCAGCAGCTTAGCAACAGGGAACTACGAGCAGTACTTC.

This clonotype has just a few counts. The chain uses TRBV5-1 and TRBJ2-3, with a possible D match to TRBD1 (8 bases). Germline values: CDR1 SGHRS, CDR2 YFSETQ. The CDR3 covers 17 residues. Trimming shortened V by 3 bases and J by 2 bases, and 19 bases separated the two germline ends. The CDR3 sequence: CASSSGGQGLTTDTQYF. DNA of the CDR3: TGCGCCAGCAGCTCGGGAGGACAGGGACTCACCACAGATACGCAGTATTTT.

Only a few counts were recorded for this clonotype. This sequence joins TRBV12-3 or TRBV12-4 and TRBJ1-5, with TRBD1 matching over 11 bases. Trimming at V came to 6 bases and at J to 3 bases, leaving 4 bases not matched to a gene. The CDR3 sequence is 15 residues long. DNA for the CDR3: TGTGCCAGCAGATGGACAGGGGGCTTCAATCAGCCCCAGCATTTT. Its translation: CASRWTGGFNQPQHF.

This clonotype was seen many times. V usage is TRBV4-3 and J usage is TRBJ1-2, with no clear D. V shed 0 bases and J shed 8 bases, with 10 bases lying between them. Germline CDR1 and CDR2: LGHNA and YSLEER. The CDR3 is made up of 13 amino acids. CDR3 in amino acids: CASSQDRGRGYTF. The CDR3 DNA follows: TGCGCCAGCAGCCAAGATCGGGGAAGAGGCTACACCTTC.

The genes are TRBV5-8 and TRBJ2-7, with D possibly TRBD1 on 6 matching bases. The CDR3 consists of 12 residues. V shed 4 bases and J shed 3 bases, with 8 bases lying between them. From germline, CDR1 is SGHTS and CDR2 YDEGEE. CDR3 loop: CASSRRGYEQYV. CDR3 coding DNA: TGTGCCAGCAGCCGCAGGGGCTACGAGCAGTACGTC.

Regarding this clonotype: The germline gene is not matched at one end of the junction; a read error may be the cause. The chain carries TRBV5-1 and TRBJ2-2; D assignment may be TRBD1 or TRBD2 (5 bases each). Germline V gene data show CDR1 as SGHRS and CDR2 as YFSETQ. The CDR3 loop spans 13 amino acids. The CDR3 sequence: CASSFFRGRDLFF. For the CDR3, the DNA is TGCGCCAGCAGCTTCTTCCGGGGCAGGGATCTGTTTTTT. Supplemented by reference TRBV5-1 and TRBJ2-2, the full variable domain reads KAGVTQTPRYLIKTRGQQVTLSCSPISGHRSVSWYQQTPGQGLQFLFEYFSETQRNKGNFPGRFSGRQFSNSRSEMNVSTLELGDSALYLCASSFFRGRDLFFGEGSRLTVL.

The chain combines TRBV21-1 with TRBJ2-7; the D segment call TRBD1 is taken from the table without a DNA check. TRBV21-1 is flagged as a pseudogene. CDR3 size: 17 residues. This chain's CDR3 is CASSKAGGTESSYEQYV. For the CDR3, the DNA is TGTGCCAGCAGCAAAGCAGGGGGGACAGAGAGCTCCTACGAGCAGTACGTC.

This clonotype showed up many times. The chain uses TRBV10-3 and TRBJ2-2; D gene unclear. CDR3 length equals 14 residues. Germline V gene lookup returns CDR1 ENHRY and CDR2 SYGVKD. The V gene lost 0 bases and the J gene lost 2 bases, with 4 bases spanning the gap. CDR3 DNA: TGTGCCATCAGTGAGTCGAGCAACACCGGGGAGCTGTTTTTT. This translates into CAISESSNTGELFF.

This clonotype was counted only a few times. This chain links TRBV30 with TRBJ1-1; D gene unclear. Trimming stripped 1 base from V and 0 bases from J, with 9 bases between. The CDR3 has 14 amino acids. CDR1 is GTSNPN, CDR2 SVGIG, per germline (reference sequence). This CDR3 is CAWSGVGMNTEAFF. CDR3 DNA: TGTGCCTGGAGTGGGGTAGGGATGAACACTGAAGCTTTCTTT.

This clonotype has only a few counts. The chain combines TRBV21-1 with TRBJ2-7; the table assigns TRBD1, which was not confirmed against the DNA. TRBV21-1 is given as a pseudogene. The CDR3 is 14 amino acids. The CDR3 spells CASSNRDRGREQYV. The CDR3, as DNA: TGTGCCAGCAGCAACCGGGACAGGGGGCGCGAGCAGTACGTC.

V usage is TRBV5-1 and J usage is TRBJ2-2; D possibly matches TRBD1 or TRBD2 (5 bases each). CDR1 is SGHRS, CDR2 YFSETQ, per germline. Trimming left V 7 bases short and J 6 bases short, with 16 bases between. CDR3 length: 14 residues. CDR3 sequence (DNA): TGCGCCAGCCTCCGGGGCGACACCCCCGGGGAGCTGTTTTTT. Translation: CASLRGDTPGELFF.

This clonotype was observed many times. This chain connects TRBV6-1 to TRBJ2-3, with unresolved D. Germline V gene sequence: CDR1 MNHNS, CDR2 SASEGT. V was pared by 3 bases and J by 6 bases, with 16 bases between. The CDR3 runs to 15 residues. Here the CDR3 reads CASSERSGRTDTQYF. DNA for the CDR3: TGTGCCAGCAGTGAGAGGTCAGGAAGGACGGATACGCAGTATTTT.

This sequence joins TRBV30 and TRBJ2-7; the D gene is possibly TRBD2 (5 bases). CDR3 size: 13 residues. Per germline, CDR1 GTSNPN and CDR2 SVGIG (reference sequence). Trimming removed 0 bases from V and 6 bases from J, with 12 bases in between. CDR3 in DNA: TGTGCCTGGAGTGTACAATGGGCGGGCGAGCAGTACTTC. It is translated as CAWSVQWAGEQYF.

The chain uses TRBV12-3 or TRBV12-4 and TRBJ2-3, with a possible D match to TRBD1 (5 bases). V lost 1 base and J lost 3, with 5 bases in between. The CDR3 has 13 amino acids. The CDR3 sequence is CASSLDRTDTQYF. The CDR3 DNA reads TGTGCCAGCAGTTTAGACAGGACAGATACGCAGTATTTT.

This clonotype was counted between two and nine times. This rearrangement joins TRBV4-3 to TRBJ1-5; D call uncertain. The V gene's germline CDR1 is LGHNA and CDR2 YSLEER. There are 14 residues in the CDR3. Trimming stripped 0 bases from V and 4 bases from J, with 7 bases between. CDR3 nucleotide sequence: TGCGCCAGCAGCCAAGATGTGGGTAATCAGCCCCAGCATTTT. Amino acid sequence: CASSQDVGNQPQHF.

This clonotype was found a few times. This chain connects TRBV29-1 to TRBJ2-1; no firm D call. Trimming pared 4 bases from V and 0 bases from J, leaving 7 bases between. From germline, CDR1 is SQVTM and CDR2 ANQGSEA. This CDR3 has 13 residues. CDR3 coding DNA: TGCAGCGTTGTTTCGGTCTCCTACAATGAGCAGTTCTTC. Translating it yields CSVVSVSYNEQFF.

This clonotype was seen more than once but under ten times. The chain combines TRBV12-5 with TRBJ2-7, with a tentative D call TRBD1 (6 bases). The germline V and J ends were trimmed by 3 bases and 4 bases, with 22 bases remaining between them. This CDR3 spans 17 amino acids. Germline assignment: CDR1 LGHNT and CDR2 FRNRAP. DNA of the CDR3: TGTGCTAGTGGTTTTGATGGGGGCACGATCGGCTCGTACGAGCAGTACTTC. Translated: CASGFDGGTIGSYEQYF.

In DNA form, the CDR3 reads TGTGCCAGCAGTTCCGAGAGCGTATCCTACGAGCAGTACTTC. This sequence encodes CASSSESVSYEQYF. The rearrangement links TRBV6-6 to TRBJ2-7, with D unclear. Trimming removed 4 bases at V and 1 base at J, with 11 bases between. CDR1 MNHNY and CDR2 SVGAGI come from the germline V gene (reference sequence). The CDR3 contains 14 residues.

This clonotype was seen a handful of times. The germline gene is not matched at one end of the junction; a read error may be the cause. The chain joins TRBV9 to TRBJ2-5, with a weak D call TRBD2 (5 bases). Germline V gene sequence: CDR1 SGDLS, CDR2 YYNGEE. This CDR3 is built from 15 residues. The CDR3 loop reads CASRVGPSDGGTQYF. In DNA, the CDR3 is TGTGCCAGCAGGGTAGGGCCGTCGGACGGAGGGACCCAGTACTTC.

Notes on this clonotype: One end of the junction fails to match germline, which may point to a read error. V is TRBV7-7 and J is TRBJ2-2; TRBD1 agrees at 7 bases. The V gene's germline CDR1 is SSHAT and CDR2 FNYEAQ (reference sequence). The CDR3 length is 13 residues. In DNA, the CDR3 is TGTGCTAGCAGCTTACGGACAGGCGGGGAGCTGTTTTTT. Its protein product is CASSLRTGGELFF.